This T cell receptor beta chain was retrieved from a study of shared clonotypes between healthy human individuals. CDR1 and CDR2 from the germline V gene are SGHRS and YFSETQ. The ends lost 4 bases at V and 0 bases at J; junction bases unmatched: 4. This CDR3 spans 15 amino acids. The study's findings and limits: Genetic and exposure-history diversity was limited by the small donor number.

Comments on this clone: Its antigen is undetermined.

Repertoires were generated with immunoSEQ multiplex PCR, while TCRdb's copy carries only in-frame clones and drops some. The sample contains about 510,000 clones, over 75% of which appear only once. V usage is TRBV5-1 and J usage is TRBJ2-3; 8 nucleotides line up with TRBD1. The sequence came from a woman between 35 and 50 years old in good health. Some clones in this sample may be carry-over from other donors' samples. Sequenced input: PBMCs. The CDR3 DNA sequence: TGCGCCAGCAGCCCGGACAGGGTCAGCACAGATACGCAGTATTTT. It specifies CASSPDRVSTDTQYF.